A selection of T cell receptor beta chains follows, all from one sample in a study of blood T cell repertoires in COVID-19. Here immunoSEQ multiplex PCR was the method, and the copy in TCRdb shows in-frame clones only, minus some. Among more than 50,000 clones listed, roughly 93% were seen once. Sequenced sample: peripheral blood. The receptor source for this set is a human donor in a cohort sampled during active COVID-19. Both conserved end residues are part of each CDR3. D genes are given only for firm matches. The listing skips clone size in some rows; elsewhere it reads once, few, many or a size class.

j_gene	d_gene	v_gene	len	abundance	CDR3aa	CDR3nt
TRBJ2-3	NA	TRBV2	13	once	CATRRGFPDTQYF	TGTGCCACCAGAAGGGGTTTTCCAGATACGCAGTATTTT
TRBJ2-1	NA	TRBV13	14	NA	CASTGVRVRGEQFF	TGTGCCAGCACCGGCGTCAGGGTACGAGGTGAGCAGTTCTTC
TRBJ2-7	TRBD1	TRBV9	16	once	CASSVGGTGSSYEQYF	TGTGCCAGCAGCGTAGGAGGGACAGGGAGCTCCTACGAGCAGTACTTC
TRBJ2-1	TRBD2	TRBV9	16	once	CASSVGGSGSFNEQFF	TGTGCCAGCAGCGTAGGGGGTAGCGGGAGTTTTAATGAGCAGTTCTTC
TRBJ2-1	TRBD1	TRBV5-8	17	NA	CASSPYGRGRLYNEQFF	TGTGCCAGCAGCCCGTACGGCAGGGGGCGACTTTACAATGAGCAGTTCTTC
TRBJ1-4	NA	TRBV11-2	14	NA	CASSLEPRGEKLFF	TGTGCCAGCAGCTTAGAGCCCCGCGGGGAAAAACTGTTTTTT
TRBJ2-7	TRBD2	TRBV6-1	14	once	CASSEVQLAGEFHF	TGTGCCAGCAGTGAAGTCCAGCTAGCGGGAGAGTTCCACTTC
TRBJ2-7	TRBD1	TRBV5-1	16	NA	CASSLERTGTTYEQYF	TGCGCCAGCAGCTTGGAACGGACAGGGACCACCTACGAGCAGTACTTC
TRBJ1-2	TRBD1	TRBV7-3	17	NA	CASSPENEDRVEGGYTF	TGTGCCAGCAGCCCCGAGAACGAGGACAGGGTTGAGGGTGGCTACACCTTC
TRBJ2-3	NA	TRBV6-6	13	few	CASGAGRTDTQYF	TGTGCCAGCGGGGCAGGGCGCACAGATACGCAGTATTTT
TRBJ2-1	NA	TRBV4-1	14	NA	CASSQDQIYNEQFF	TGCGCCAGCAGCCAAGATCAGATCTACAATGAGCAGTTCTTC
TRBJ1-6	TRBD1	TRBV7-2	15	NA	CASSSGQGDNSPLHF	TGTGCCAGCAGCTCCGGACAGGGAGATAATTCACCCCTCCACTTT
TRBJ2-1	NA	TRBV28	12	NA	CASSQAMVEQFF	TGTGCCAGCAGTCAAGCTATGGTTGAGCAGTTCTTC
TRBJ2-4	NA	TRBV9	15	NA	CASSVEGGHKNIQYF	TGTGCCAGCAGCGTAGAGGGGGGGCACAAAAACATTCAGTACTTC
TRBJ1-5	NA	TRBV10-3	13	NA	CAITGDSNQPQHF	TGTGCCATCACGGGGGATAGCAATCAGCCCCAGCATTTT
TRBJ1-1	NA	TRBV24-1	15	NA	CATSDSGQINTEAFF	TGTGCCACCAGTGACTCCGGACAGATAAACACTGAAGCTTTCTTT
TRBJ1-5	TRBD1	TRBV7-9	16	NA	CASSLTTGQGNQPQHF	TGTGCCAGCAGCTTAACTACGGGACAGGGGAATCAGCCCCAGCATTTT
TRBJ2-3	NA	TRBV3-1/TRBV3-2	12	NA	CASSLYTDTQYF	TGTGCCAGCAGCCTCTACACAGATACGCAGTATTTT
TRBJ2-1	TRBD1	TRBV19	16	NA	CASSARQGARTNEQFF	TGTGCCAGTAGTGCTCGACAGGGGGCGCGAACAAATGAGCAGTTCTTC
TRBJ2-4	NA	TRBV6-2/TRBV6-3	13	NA	CASSRGLENIQYF	TGTGCCAGCAGTCGGGGTCTCGAAAACATTCAGTACTTC
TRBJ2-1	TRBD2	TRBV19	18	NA	CASSTPTVIAGDYNEQFF	TGTGCCAGTAGTACACCGACAGTAATAGCGGGAGATTACAATGAGCAGTTCTTC
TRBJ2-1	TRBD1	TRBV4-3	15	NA	CASSQGGQSYNEQFF	TGCGCCAGCAGCCAAGGGGGACAGTCCTACAATGAGCAGTTCTTC
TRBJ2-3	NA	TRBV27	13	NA	CASSSIHTDTQYF	TGTGCCAGCAGTTCCATCCACACAGATACGCAGTATTTT
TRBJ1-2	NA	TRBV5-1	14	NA	CASRLGLINYGYTF	TGCGCCAGCAGACTGGGACTCATTAACTATGGCTACACCTTC
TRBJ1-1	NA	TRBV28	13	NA	CASSYPTTIEAFF	TGTGCCAGCAGTTACCCGACGACAATTGAAGCTTTCTTT
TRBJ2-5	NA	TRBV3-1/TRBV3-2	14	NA	CASSQRASGGTQYF	TGTGCCAGCAGCCAAAGGGCTTCCGGAGGGACCCAGTACTTC
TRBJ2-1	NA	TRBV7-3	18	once	CASSLLPPQGLIYNEQFF	TGTGCCAGCAGCTTACTTCCCCCACAGGGCCTTATTTACAATGAGCAGTTCTTC
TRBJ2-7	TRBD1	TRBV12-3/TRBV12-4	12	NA	CASSPGTAEQYF	TGTGCCAGCAGTCCCGGGACAGCCGAGCAGTACTTC
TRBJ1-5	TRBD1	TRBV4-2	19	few	CASSQDGGQGPGSNQPQHF	TGTGCCAGCAGCCAAGATGGGGGACAGGGGCCTGGGAGCAATCAGCCCCAGCATTTT